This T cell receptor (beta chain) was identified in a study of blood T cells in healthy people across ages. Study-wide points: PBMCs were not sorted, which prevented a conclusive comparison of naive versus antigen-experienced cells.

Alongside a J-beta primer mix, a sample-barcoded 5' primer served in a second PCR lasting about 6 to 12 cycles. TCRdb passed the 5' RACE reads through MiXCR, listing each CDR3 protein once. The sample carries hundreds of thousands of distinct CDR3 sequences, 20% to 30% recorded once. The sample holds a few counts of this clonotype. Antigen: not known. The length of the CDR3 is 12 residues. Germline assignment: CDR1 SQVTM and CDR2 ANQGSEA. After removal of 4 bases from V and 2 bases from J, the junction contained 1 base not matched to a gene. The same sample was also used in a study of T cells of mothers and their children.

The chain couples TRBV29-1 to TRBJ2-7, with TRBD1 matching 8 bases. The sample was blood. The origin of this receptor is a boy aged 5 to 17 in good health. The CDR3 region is CSVVTGAYEQYF. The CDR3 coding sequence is TGCAGCGTTGTGACAGGGGCCTACGAGCAGTACTTC.